This TCR beta chain was recovered during a study of CD8 T cells in Susac syndrome. Notes on the study in general: Clonal expansion of Susac CD8+ cells peaked in TEMRA cells, and it also peaked in active patients.

Per the germline V gene, CDR1 is SGHNT and CDR2 is YYREEE (reference sequence). Trimming cost V 4 bases and J 3 bases, with 11 bases left between them. The CDR3 is 14 amino acids. Random hexamers primed reverse transcription of roughly 0.45 to 1 ug RNA. TCRdb reprocessed the immunoSEQ multiplex PCR reads with MiXCR, giving one entry per CDR3 protein. The data hold fewer than 150,000 distinct CDR3 sequences, with 85% to 95% observed a single time. Points on this clonotype: Its antigen is unknown.

CD8+ and CD4+ T cells from blood underwent TCR beta sequencing, which was carried out in a high-throughput format. Bulk CD8+ and CD4+ cells came from magnetic negative isolation; CD8+ TEMRA by FACS. Sequences were obtained from CD8+ T cells from PBMCs. The source is a human donor with Susac syndrome. The V gene is TRBV5-4, the J gene TRBJ1-5, with D maybe TRBD1 (5 bases). Here the CDR3 reads CASSPGGANQPQHF. DNA of the CDR3: TGTGCCAGCAGCCCCGGTGGGGCCAATCAGCCCCAGCATTTT. Looking up the rest from reference TRBV5-4 and TRBJ1-5 gives the full variable domain: ETGVTQSPTHLIKTRGQQVTLRCSSQSGHNTVSWYQQALGQGPQFIFQYYREEENGRGNFPPRFSGLQFPNYSSELNVNALELDDSALYLCASSPGGANQPQHFGDGTRLSIL.